Each of the 22 T cell receptor beta chains below was sequenced from the same sample in a study of blood T cell repertoires in COVID-19. The method was immunoSEQ multiplex PCR; TCRdb's version includes in-frame clones alone and lacks a portion of them. The repertoire holds about 80,000 clones, over 75% seen once, with approximately 10% in the top ten. Sequenced: peripheral blood. All receptors derive from a human donor in a cohort sampled during active COVID-19.

The rearrangement joins TRBV18 to TRBJ2-7; D not certain. V was trimmed by 3 bases and J by 2 bases, leaving 11 bases between them. Germline CDR1 reads KGHSH; CDR2 reads LQKENI. The length of the CDR3 is 14 residues. CDR3 DNA sequence: TGTGCCAGCTCACCGGGCAGGTCGGCCTACGAGCAGTACTTC. Its protein product is CASSPGRSAYEQYF.

The CDR3 sequence is CASSSTSRGTDTQYF. Here the CDR3 DNA reads TGCGCCAGCAGCTCCACTAGCCGGGGCACAGATACGCAGTATTTT. The chain combines TRBV5-1 with TRBJ2-3; possibly TRBD2 for D (6 bases). Trimming took 3 bases from V and 1 from J, leaving 12 bases between them. Germline V gives CDR1 SGHRS, CDR2 YFSETQ. This CDR3 has 15 residues.

The chain uses TRBV18 and TRBJ2-2; weak D call: TRBD1 (6 bases). The CDR3 spans 16 residues. The V end was cut by 4 bases, the J end by 0 bases, with 12 bases between. From germline, CDR1 is KGHSH and CDR2 LQKENI. The CDR3 DNA follows: TGTGCCAGCTCACAACAGGGCCCCGCGAACACCGGGGAGCTGTTTTTT. Translation gives CASSQQGPANTGELFF.

This clone was seen just once. The chain has TRBV2 and TRBJ1-2; 7 bases line up with TRBD1. Germline CDR1 and CDR2: SNHLY and FYNNEI. V lost 6 bases, J lost 0 bases, and 7 bases stayed unmatched. This CDR3 region has 15 residues. CDR3 bases: TGTGCCAGCAGGGTAGTAGGGGGCCCTAACTATGGCTACACCTTC. It translates to CASRVVGGPNYGYTF.

The V and J genes are TRBV6-5 and TRBJ2-7; 8 nucleotides line up with TRBD2. The CDR3 extends over 15 amino acids. Germline V gene data show CDR1 as MNHEY and CDR2 as SVGAGI. The V segment lost 6 bases and the J segment 6 bases; nucleotides outside the gene matches: 13. This chain's CDR3 is CASRPPGLGRLEQYF. The CDR3 DNA follows: TGTGCCAGCAGACCCCCGGGACTAGGTCGCCTCGAGCAGTACTTC.

The chain carries TRBV6-4 and TRBJ2-7, with 13 nucleotides matching TRBD2. Germline V gives CDR1 MRHNA, CDR2 SNTAGT. The ends lost 6 bases at V and 2 bases at J; junction bases unmatched: 1. This CDR3 region has 14 residues. CDR3 in amino acids: CASRGTSGTYEQYF. CDR3 DNA sequence: TGTGCCAGCAGGGGGACTAGCGGGACCTACGAGCAGTACTTC.

This chain links TRBV5-1 with TRBJ1-2, with TRBD1 matching 7 bases. There are 16 residues in the CDR3. From germline, CDR1 is SGHRS and CDR2 YFSETQ. V lost 0 bases, J lost 5 bases, and 10 bases stayed unmatched. CDR3 DNA: TGCGCCAGCAGCTTGGACGCGGCGCAGGGGGGATATGGCTACACCTTC. Amino acids: CASSLDAAQGGYGYTF. The full variable domain, rest sourced from reference TRBV5-1 and TRBJ1-2, is KAGVTQTPRYLIKTRGQQVTLSCSPISGHRSVSWYQQTPGQGLQFLFEYFSETQRNKGNFPGRFSGRQFSNSRSEMNVSTLELGDSALYLCASSLDAAQGGYGYTFGSGTRLTVV.

The J gene is TRBJ2-3, the V gene TRBV11-2; TRBD2 is a possible D gene (6 bases). Between the trimmed V and J ends, which lost 2 bases and 5 bases, there was a span of 11 bases. Per germline, CDR1 SGHAT and CDR2 FQNNGV. The CDR3 sequence is 14 residues long. The CDR3 is CASSLIGGRDTQYF. CDR3 DNA: TGTGCCAGCAGCTTAATCGGGGGACGAGATACGCAGTATTTT.

The chain carries TRBV5-4 and TRBJ2-1, with TRBD2 as a possible D gene (5 bases). Between the trimmed V and J ends, which lost 3 bases and 0 bases, there was a span of 10 bases. The CDR3 length is 15 residues. Germline assignment: CDR1 SGHNT and CDR2 YYREEE (reference sequence). The CDR3 DNA sequence: TGTGCCAGCAGCTCCGGGGTGAGCTCCTACAATGAGCAGTTCTTC. It is translated as CASSSGVSSYNEQFF.

In this sample, this clone turned up once. The chain couples TRBV10-2 to TRBJ2-7; D may be TRBD1 (6 bases). The V end was cut by 8 bases, the J end by 4 bases, with 21 bases between. There are 15 residues in the CDR3. The germline V gene encodes CDR1 WSHSY and CDR2 SAAADI. CDR3 protein: CASRGVRGDSYEQYF. The CDR3 nucleotides read TGCGCCAGCCGGGGCGTCAGGGGAGATTCGTACGAGCAGTACTTC.

The rearrangement uses TRBV7-3 and TRBJ2-2, with D maybe TRBD2 (6 bases). Trimming removed 2 bases from V and 6 bases from J, with 10 bases in between. The CDR3 is made up of 14 amino acids. From germline, CDR1 is SGHTA and CDR2 FQGTGA. In DNA, the CDR3 is TGTGCCAGCAGCTTAGATCCGGGGGCCGGGGAGCTGTTTTTT. The encoded protein is CASSLDPGAGELFF.

This clone was recorded once. V usage is TRBV5-6 and J usage is TRBJ1-4, with no clear D. Trimming removed 0 bases at V and 1 base at J, with 7 bases between. This CDR3 is built from 15 residues. The V gene's germline CDR1 is SGHDT and CDR2 YYEEEE. CDR3 sequence: CASSLGARTNEKLFF. DNA for the CDR3: TGTGCCAGCAGCTTGGGGGCGCGAACTAATGAAAAACTGTTTTTT.

This clone was detected only a few times. The V gene is TRBV6-5, the J gene TRBJ2-7, with 8 nucleotides matching TRBD2. Trimming took 2 bases from V and 4 from J; bases not matched to a gene: 4. Germline loops: CDR1 MNHEY, CDR2 SVGAGI. This CDR3 has 14 amino acids. The CDR3 nucleotides read TGTGCCAGCAGTTACGGCGGGAGGCTATACGAGCAGTACTTC. Translated: CASSYGGRLYEQYF.

The genes are TRBV2 and TRBJ2-7; TRBD2 matches at 7 bases. Unmatched junction bases numbered 10, after V lost 4 bases and J lost 1 base. The CDR3 runs to 16 residues. Germline values: CDR1 SNHLY, CDR2 FYNNEI. The CDR3 DNA sequence: TGTGCCAGCAGTGCCCCAAGCGGGAACCCATCCTACGAGCAGTACTTC. Translating it yields CASSAPSGNPSYEQYF.

This clone was seen only a few times. The V call is TRBV28, the J call TRBJ1-5, with 8 nucleotides matching TRBD1. V shed 4 bases, J shed 8 bases, and the junction held 10 bases outside the gene matches. CDR1 MDHEN and CDR2 SYDVKM come from the germline V gene. The CDR3 runs 15 residues. In nucleotides, the CDR3 is TGTGCCAGCAGTTCCCCGGTGACAGGGGTAGAGCCCCAGCATTTT. Residues: CASSSPVTGVEPQHF.

The genes are TRBV30 and TRBJ2-7; 9 bases line up with TRBD1. The CDR3 has 12 residues. Germline lookup yields CDR1 GTSNPN and CDR2 SVGIG (reference sequence). J gave up 7 bases and V 6 bases, and 7 bases lay outside the gene matches. For the CDR3, the DNA is TGTGCCTGCCGGGACAGGGTGGAGGAGCAGTACTTC. It yields the protein CACRDRVEEQYF.

V and J are TRBV3-1 (or the pseudogene TRBV3-2) and TRBJ1-5, with TRBD1 identical over 7 bases. This CDR3 region has 16 residues. V trimming: 1 base; J trimming: 0 bases; junction bases outside the gene matches: 3. The germline V gene encodes CDR1 LGHDT and CDR2 YNNKEL (reference sequence). In nucleotides, the CDR3 is TGTGCCAGCAGCCAAGCCGGGACAGCTAGCAATCAGCCCCAGCATTTT. Its translation: CASSQAGTASNQPQHF.

V is TRBV4-1 and J is TRBJ1-6, with D possibly being TRBD1 (5 bases). Germline assignment: CDR1 MGHRA and CDR2 YSYEKL. V shed 1 base and J shed 7 bases, with 11 bases lying between them. The CDR3 totals 15 residues. The CDR3 loop reads CASSQGGDPNSPLHF. The CDR3 DNA follows: TGCGCCAGCAGCCAAGGGGGGGATCCGAATTCACCCCTCCACTTT.

DNA of the CDR3: TGCGCCAGCAGTCCGCTAGAGGCCCCCTACAATGAGCAGTTCTTC. Amino acid sequence: CASSPLEAPYNEQFF. The rearrangement links TRBV10-1 to TRBJ2-1; D call uncertain. V was trimmed by 5 bases and J by 2 bases, leaving 13 bases between them. In germline, CDR1 is WNHNN, CDR2 SYGVQD (reference sequence). The CDR3 covers 15 residues.

The chain joins TRBV7-9 to TRBJ2-3; the D gene is possibly TRBD1 (6 bases). In germline, CDR1 is SEHNR, CDR2 FQNEAQ (reference sequence). V lost 5 bases and J 6 bases, leaving 15 bases between the germline ends. The CDR3 has 14 residues. CDR3 in DNA: TGTGCCAGCAGCCAAACCCGGACAGAGGATACGCAGTATTTT. Translating it yields CASSQTRTEDTQYF.

J is TRBJ1-4 and V is TRBV9; D remains ambiguous. This CDR3 spans 15 amino acids. Per germline, CDR1 SGDLS and CDR2 YYNGEE. Deletions cut 1 base from V and 7 bases from J, with 14 bases between. In nucleotides, the CDR3 is TGTGCCAGCAGCGTAAGCCCCTTATATTCTGAAAAACTGTTTTTT. It specifies CASSVSPLYSEKLFF.

The J gene is TRBJ1-6, the V gene TRBV5-6; D possibly corresponds to TRBD1 (5 bases). V lost 4 bases to trimming and J lost 5 bases, with 13 bases between them. The length of the CDR3 is 15 residues. Germline CDR1 is SGHDT and CDR2 is YYEEEE. CDR3 nucleotides: TGTGCCAGCAGCACGGGACTGTGGGATAATTCACCCCTCCACTTT. Translation: CASSTGLWDNSPLHF.